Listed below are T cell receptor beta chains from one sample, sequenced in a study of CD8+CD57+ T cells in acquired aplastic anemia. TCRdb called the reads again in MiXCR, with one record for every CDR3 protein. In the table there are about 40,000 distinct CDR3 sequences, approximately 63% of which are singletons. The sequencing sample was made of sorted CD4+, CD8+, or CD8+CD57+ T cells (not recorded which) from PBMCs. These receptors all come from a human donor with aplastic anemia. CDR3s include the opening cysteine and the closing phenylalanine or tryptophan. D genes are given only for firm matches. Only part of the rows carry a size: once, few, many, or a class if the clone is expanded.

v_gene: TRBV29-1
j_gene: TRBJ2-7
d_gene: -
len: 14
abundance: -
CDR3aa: CSVVLGGARYEQYF
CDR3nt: TGCAGCGTTGTTTTGGGGGGCGCACGGTACGAGCAGTACTTC

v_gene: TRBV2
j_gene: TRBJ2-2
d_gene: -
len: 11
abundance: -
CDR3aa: CASRGVGELFF
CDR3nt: TGTGCCAGCAGGGGGGTCGGGGAGCTGTTTTTT

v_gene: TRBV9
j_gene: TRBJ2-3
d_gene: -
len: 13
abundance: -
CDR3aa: CASSLAKPDTQYF
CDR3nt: TGTGCCAGCAGCCTCGCGAAGCCAGATACGCAGTATTTT

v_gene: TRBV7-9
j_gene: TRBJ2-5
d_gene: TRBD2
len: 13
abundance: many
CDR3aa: CASSLGLAGAQYF
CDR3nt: TGTGCCAGCAGTTTAGGACTAGCGGGGGCCCAGTACTTC

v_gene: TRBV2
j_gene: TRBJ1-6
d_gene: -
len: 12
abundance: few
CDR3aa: CASTAPPSPLHF
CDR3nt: TGTGCCAGCACAGCCCCCCCGTCACCCCTCCACTTT

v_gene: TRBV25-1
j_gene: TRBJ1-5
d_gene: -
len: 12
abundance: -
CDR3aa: CASSDGGQPQHF
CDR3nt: TGTGCCAGCAGTGACGGAGGACAGCCCCAGCATTTT

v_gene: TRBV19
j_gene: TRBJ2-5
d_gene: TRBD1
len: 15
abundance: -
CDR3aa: CASSTHGTETETQYF
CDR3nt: TGTGCCAGTAGTACCCACGGGACAGAAACAGAGACCCAGTACTTC

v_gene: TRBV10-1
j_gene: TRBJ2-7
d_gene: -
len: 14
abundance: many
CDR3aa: CASSDGGPSYEQYF
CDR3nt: TGCGCCAGCAGTGATGGCGGGCCGAGCTACGAGCAGTACTTC

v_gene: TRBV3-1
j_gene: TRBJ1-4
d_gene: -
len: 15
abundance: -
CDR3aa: CASRPTPRPNEKLFF
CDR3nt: TGTGCCAGCAGGCCGACACCGCGGCCCAATGAAAAACTGTTTTTT

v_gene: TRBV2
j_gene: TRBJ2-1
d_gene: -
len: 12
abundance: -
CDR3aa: CASSEGGGEQFF
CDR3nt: TGTGCCAGCAGTGAAGGGGGGGGCGAGCAGTTCTTC

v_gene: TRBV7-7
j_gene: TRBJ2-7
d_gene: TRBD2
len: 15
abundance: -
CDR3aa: CASSPGLGIGYEQYF
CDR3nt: TGTGCTAGCAGCCCGGGACTAGGTATCGGCTACGAGCAGTACTTC

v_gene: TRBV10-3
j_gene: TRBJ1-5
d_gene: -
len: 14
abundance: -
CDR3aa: CAISEPGGTQPQHF
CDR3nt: TGTGCCATCAGTGAGCCTGGGGGCACTCAGCCCCAGCATTTT

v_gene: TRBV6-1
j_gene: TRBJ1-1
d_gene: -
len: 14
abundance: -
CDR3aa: CASTIDRSHTEAFF
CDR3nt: TGTGCCAGCACCATAGACAGGTCCCACACTGAAGCTTTCTTT

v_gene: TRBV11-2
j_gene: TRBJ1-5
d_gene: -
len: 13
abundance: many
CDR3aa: CASSLGVGEPQHF
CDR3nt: TGTGCCAGCAGCTTAGGGGTCGGGGAGCCCCAGCATTTT

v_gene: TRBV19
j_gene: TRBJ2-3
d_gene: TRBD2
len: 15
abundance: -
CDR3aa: CASCPTSGGAGTQYF
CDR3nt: TGTGCCAGTTGCCCGACTAGCGGGGGGGCCGGTACGCAGTATTTT

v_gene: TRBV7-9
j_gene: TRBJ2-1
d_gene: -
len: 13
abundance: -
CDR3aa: CASSSWTDNEQFF
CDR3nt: TGTGCCAGCAGCTCGTGGACTGACAATGAGCAGTTCTTC

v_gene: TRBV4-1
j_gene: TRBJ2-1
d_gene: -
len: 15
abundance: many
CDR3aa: CASSPSGSFYNEQFF
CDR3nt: TGCGCCAGCAGCCCAAGTGGCAGCTTCTACAATGAGCAGTTCTTC

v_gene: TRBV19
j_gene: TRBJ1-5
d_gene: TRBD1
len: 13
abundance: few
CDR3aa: CASSLQGPQPQHF
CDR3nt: TGTGCCAGTAGTTTACAGGGGCCTCAGCCCCAGCATTTT

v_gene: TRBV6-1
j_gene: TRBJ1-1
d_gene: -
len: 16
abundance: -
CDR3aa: CASSESGGMVNTEAFF
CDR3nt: TGTGCCAGCAGTGAATCCGGGGGAATGGTGAACACTGAAGCTTTCTTT

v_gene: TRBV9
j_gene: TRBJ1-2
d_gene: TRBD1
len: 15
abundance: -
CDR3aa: CASSPRAGTGDGYTF
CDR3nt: TGTGCCAGCAGCCCGAGGGCCGGGACAGGGGATGGCTACACCTTC

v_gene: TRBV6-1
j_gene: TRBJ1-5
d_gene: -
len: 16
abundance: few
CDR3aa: CASSSRDPGGNQPQHF
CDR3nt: TGTGCCAGCAGCTCCCGGGACCCGGGTGGCAATCAGCCCCAGCATTTT

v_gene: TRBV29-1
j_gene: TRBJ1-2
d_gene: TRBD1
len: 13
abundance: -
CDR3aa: CSSESTGLEGYTF
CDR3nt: TGCAGCAGTGAGTCGACAGGGCTGGAAGGCTACACCTTC

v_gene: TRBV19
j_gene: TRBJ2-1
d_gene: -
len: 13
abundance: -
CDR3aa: CASSIGINNEQFF
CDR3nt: TGTGCCAGTAGTATTGGGATAAACAATGAGCAGTTCTTC

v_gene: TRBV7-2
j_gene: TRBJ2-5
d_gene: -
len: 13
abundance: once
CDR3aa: CACSLWQGETQYF
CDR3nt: TGTGCCTGCAGCTTGTGGCAGGGAGAGACCCAGTACTTC

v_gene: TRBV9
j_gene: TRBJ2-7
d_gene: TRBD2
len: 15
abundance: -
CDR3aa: CASSLGLAGGFEQYF
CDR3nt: TGTGCCAGCAGCTTGGGACTAGCGGGGGGATTCGAGCAGTACTTC

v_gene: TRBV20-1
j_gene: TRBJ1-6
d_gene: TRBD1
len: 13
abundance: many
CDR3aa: CSVGQDWDSPLHF
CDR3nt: TGCAGTGTGGGACAGGACTGGGATTCACCCCTCCACTTT

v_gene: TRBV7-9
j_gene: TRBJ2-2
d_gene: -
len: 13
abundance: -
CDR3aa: CASSTKNTGELFF
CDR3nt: TGTGCCAGCAGCACGAAGAACACCGGGGAGCTGTTTTTT

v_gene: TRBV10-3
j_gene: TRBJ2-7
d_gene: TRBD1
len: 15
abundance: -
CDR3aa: CAIRWTDRDINEQYF
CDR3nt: TGTGCCATCAGGTGGACGGACAGGGACATCAACGAGCAGTACTTC

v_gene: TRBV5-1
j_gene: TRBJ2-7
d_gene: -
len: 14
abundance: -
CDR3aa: CASSLGGYRYEQYF
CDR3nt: TGCGCCAGCAGCTTGGGTGGGTATCGCTACGAGCAGTACTTC

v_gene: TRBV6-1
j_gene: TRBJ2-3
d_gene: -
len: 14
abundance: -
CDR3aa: CASRTGTSTDTQYF
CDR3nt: TGTGCCAGCCGTACAGGAACTAGCACAGATACGCAGTATTTT

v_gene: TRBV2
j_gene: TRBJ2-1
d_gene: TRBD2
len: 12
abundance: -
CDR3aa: CASPPGGNEQFF
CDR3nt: TGTGCCAGCCCCCCGGGAGGCAATGAGCAGTTCTTC

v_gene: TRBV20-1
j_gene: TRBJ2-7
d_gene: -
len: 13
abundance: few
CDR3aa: CSARSQGTYEQYF
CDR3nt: TGCAGTGCTAGATCACAGGGCACCTACGAGCAGTACTTC

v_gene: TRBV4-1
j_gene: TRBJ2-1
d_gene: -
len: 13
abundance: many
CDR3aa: CASSQDVVNEQFF
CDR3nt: TGCGCCAGCAGCCAAGACGTGGTCAATGAGCAGTTCTTC

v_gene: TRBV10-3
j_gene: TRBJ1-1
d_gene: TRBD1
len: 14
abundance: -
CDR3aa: CAISGDRSNTEAFF
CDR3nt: TGTGCCATCAGTGGGGACAGGTCGAACACTGAAGCTTTCTTT

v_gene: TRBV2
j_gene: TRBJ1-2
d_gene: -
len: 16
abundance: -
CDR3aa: CASSPEVLLVGPGYTF
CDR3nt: TGTGCCAGCAGCCCCGAAGTACTGCTCGTAGGGCCTGGCTACACCTTC

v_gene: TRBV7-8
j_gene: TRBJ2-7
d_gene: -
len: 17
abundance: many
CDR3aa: CASSLVNLVESSYEQYF
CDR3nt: TGTGCCAGCAGCTTAGTTAACCTAGTTGAGAGCTCCTACGAGCAGTACTTC

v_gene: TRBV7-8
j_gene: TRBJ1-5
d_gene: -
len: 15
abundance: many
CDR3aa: CASSLAPGSNQPQHF
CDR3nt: TGTGCCAGCAGCTTAGCGCCGGGTTCCAATCAGCCCCAGCATTTT

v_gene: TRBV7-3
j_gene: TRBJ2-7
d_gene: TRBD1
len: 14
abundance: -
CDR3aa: CASSSKGQFDEQYF
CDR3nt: TGTGCCAGCAGCTCAAAGGGACAGTTCGACGAGCAGTACTTC

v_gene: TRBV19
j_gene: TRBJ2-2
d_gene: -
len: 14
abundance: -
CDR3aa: CASNGRFNTGELFF
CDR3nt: TGTGCCAGTAATGGCAGGTTCAACACCGGGGAGCTGTTTTTT

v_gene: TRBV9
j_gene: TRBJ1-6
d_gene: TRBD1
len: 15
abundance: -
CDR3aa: CASSEAGTGGSPLHF
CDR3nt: TGTGCCAGCAGCGAAGCCGGGACAGGCGGTTCACCCCTCCACTTT

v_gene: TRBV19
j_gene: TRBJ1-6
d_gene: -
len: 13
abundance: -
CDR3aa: CASSTGLNSPLHF
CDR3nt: TGTGCCAGTAGTACGGGACTGAATTCACCCCTCCACTTT

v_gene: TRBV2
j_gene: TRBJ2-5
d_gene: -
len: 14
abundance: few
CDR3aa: CASSEIRGGETQYF
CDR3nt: TGTGCCAGCAGTGAGATCCGAGGAGGGGAGACCCAGTACTTC

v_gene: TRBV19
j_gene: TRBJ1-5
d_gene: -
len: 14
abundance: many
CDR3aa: CASSISQGDQPQHF
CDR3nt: TGTGCCAGTAGTATCTCTCAGGGAGATCAGCCCCAGCATTTT

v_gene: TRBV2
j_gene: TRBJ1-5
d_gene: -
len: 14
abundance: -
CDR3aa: CASSGGTGNQPQHF
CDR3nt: TGTGCCAGCAGTGGAGGGACGGGTAATCAGCCCCAGCATTTT

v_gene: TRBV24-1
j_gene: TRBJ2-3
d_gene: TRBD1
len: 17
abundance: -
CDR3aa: CATSDPKWTGGADTQYF
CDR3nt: TGTGCCACCAGTGATCCAAAATGGACAGGTGGGGCAGATACGCAGTATTTT